The 12 T cell receptor beta chains reported below all come from one sample, sequenced in a study of OX40 agonist ivuxolimab in advanced cancers. Assay: immunoSEQ multiplex PCR; the TCRdb copy retains only in-frame clones and omits some. Among tens of thousands of clones listed, more than 80% were seen once. The material was CD4+ or CD8+ T cells sorted from blood, obtained in a trial of the OX40 agonist ivuxolimab. The receptors come from an adult with an advanced solid tumor such as melanoma, head and neck, liver or kidney cancer.

The rearrangement uses TRBV7-8 and TRBJ2-1, with D perhaps assigned TRBD1 or TRBD2 (5 bases each). Germline CDR1 is SGHVS and CDR2 is FQNEAQ. Trimming cost V 3 bases and J 9 bases, with 9 bases left between them. The CDR3 extends over 12 amino acids. The DNA of the CDR3 is TGTGCCAGCAGCTTTAAGGGGAGTGAGCAGTTCTTC. It specifies CASSFKGSEQFF. The full variable domain, in which reference TRBV7-8 and TRBJ2-1 provide the parts outside the CDR3, is GAGVSQSPRYKVAKRGQDVALRCDPISGHVSLFWYQQALGQGPEFLTYFQNEAQLDKSGLPSDRFFAERPEGSVSTLKIQRTQQEDSAVYLCASSFKGSEQFFGPGTRLTVL.

V usage is TRBV29-1 and J usage is TRBJ2-1; 9 bases are shared with TRBD1. This CDR3 has 14 amino acids. Trimming at V came to 3 bases and at J to 6 bases, leaving 6 bases not matched to a gene. Germline V CDR1 and CDR2: SQVTM, ANQGSEA. The CDR3 loop reads CSVDGTGSLNEQFF. The CDR3 DNA is TGCAGCGTTGATGGGACAGGGTCCCTCAATGAGCAGTTCTTC.

The J gene is TRBJ2-5, the V gene TRBV30; 10 positions match TRBD2. This CDR3 comprises 15 residues. J lost 4 bases, V lost 1 base, and 6 bases had no gene match. The V gene's germline CDR1 is GTSNPN and CDR2 SVGIG (reference sequence). The CDR3 coding sequence is TGTGCCTGGAGTGAGGGAGCGGGAGGGGGAGAGACCCAGTACTTC. Its protein is CAWSEGAGGGETQYF.

The rearrangement joins TRBV30 to TRBJ2-1, with D unresolved. The CDR3 has 11 residues. V was shortened by 0 bases and J by 6 bases, with 3 bases between the two germline ends. CDR1 GTSNPN and CDR2 SVGIG come from the germline V gene (reference sequence). The CDR3 DNA reads TGTGCCTGGAGTGTACGCAATGAGCAGTTCTTC. It codes for CAWSVRNEQFF.

The genes are TRBV29-1 and TRBJ1-2; 7 bases are a match to TRBD1. V trimming: 4 bases; J trimming: 2 bases; junction bases outside the gene matches: 1. Looked up from germline, CDR1 is SQVTM and CDR2 is ANQGSEA. CDR3 length: 12 residues. CDR3 sequence reads: CSVGTGNYGYTF. Written as DNA, the CDR3 is TGCAGCGTTGGGACAGGAAACTATGGCTACACCTTC.

This clone was seen a handful of times. This chain links TRBV7-3 with TRBJ2-1; no firm D call. CDR1 SGHTA and CDR2 FQGTGA come from the germline V gene. The CDR3 extends over 13 amino acids. Trimming stripped 5 bases from V and 6 bases from J, with 11 bases between. CDR3 sequence reads: CASSHDNSNEQFF. In nucleotides, the CDR3 is TGTGCCAGCAGCCACGACAACAGCAATGAGCAGTTCTTC.

The V and J genes are TRBV2 and TRBJ2-4, with D hard to call. CDR3 length: 14 residues. Germline CDR1 and CDR2: SNHLY and FYNNEI. Trimming removed 6 bases from V and 3 bases from J, with 12 bases in between. The CDR3 here is CASSINIGKNIQYF. CDR3 DNA sequence: TGTGCCAGCAGCATCAATATAGGCAAAAACATTCAGTACTTC.

The CDR3 DNA is TGTGCCAGCAGCCCGTTCACCGGGGAGCTGTTTTTT. Translating it yields CASSPFTGELFF. V gene TRBV14 combines with J gene TRBJ2-2; D unresolved. CDR1 is SGHDN and CDR2 is FVKESK in the germline V gene. Trimming pared 4 bases from V and 4 bases from J, leaving 4 bases between. The CDR3 sequence is 12 residues long.

The chain couples TRBV6-5 to TRBJ2-5; no clear D gene. Between the trimmed V and J ends, which lost 2 bases and 0 bases, there was a span of 7 bases. The CDR3 runs 14 residues. Germline values: CDR1 MNHEY, CDR2 SVGAGI. The chain's CDR3 is CASSYDMYQETQYF. The CDR3 nucleotides are TGTGCCAGCAGTTACGACATGTACCAAGAGACCCAGTACTTC.

The chain couples TRBV9 to TRBJ1-1, with 8 bases identical to TRBD1. CDR1 and CDR2 (germline): SGDLS, YYNGEE. The CDR3 is 14 residues long. J lost 1 base, V lost 4 bases, and 3 bases had no gene match. The CDR3 protein is CASSIGQGNTEAFF. The CDR3 DNA is TGTGCCAGCAGCATAGGACAGGGGAACACTGAAGCTTTCTTT.

This clone came up once. As the CDR3 is not closed by the conserved phenylalanine or tryptophan, this likely results from a read error. This chain links TRBV2 with TRBJ1-1; TRBD1 agrees at 7 bases. CDR1 SNHLY and CDR2 FYNNEI come from the germline V gene. The J segment lost 4 bases and the V segment lost 7 bases, leaving 6 bases of the junction unmatched. This CDR3 spans 13 amino acids. CDR3 nucleotides: TGTGCCAGCAATTCACAGGGGCTCACTGAAGCTTTCCTT. This translates into CASNSQGLTEAFL.

The chain uses TRBV7-3 and TRBJ2-7; 10 bases fit TRBD1. CDR3 length: 15 amino acids. Germline V gene lookup returns CDR1 SGHTA and CDR2 FQGTGA. V lost 5 bases, J lost 3 bases, and 7 bases stayed unmatched. The chain's CDR3 is CASSTTGGDHYEQYF. CDR3 nucleotide sequence: TGTGCCAGCAGCACGACAGGGGGCGACCACTACGAGCAGTACTTC.